One sample yielded the 12 T cell receptor beta chains listed below, sequenced in a study of blood T cell repertoires in COVID-19. Measured with immunoSEQ multiplex PCR; TCRdb has only the in-frame clones, and not every one. Altogether about 76,000 clones are present, roughly 81% being singletons, with the ten largest covering around 9.9%. Specimen: peripheral blood. The receptors stem from a man aged 55 to 70 with COVID-19, enrolled during active disease.

This rearrangement joins TRBV5-1 to TRBJ1-6; D not resolved. The CDR3 is made up of 14 amino acids. Deletions cut 0 bases from V and 8 bases from J, with 9 bases between. CDR1 is SGHRS, CDR2 YFSETQ, per germline. The CDR3 DNA follows: TGCGCCAGCAGCTTGGCCGGGGTAGATTCACCCCTCCACTTT. Translating gives CASSLAGVDSPLHF.

The rearrangement uses TRBV18 and TRBJ2-7; 8 nucleotides line up with TRBD1. CDR3 size: 14 residues. The germline V gene has CDR1 KGHSH and CDR2 LQKENI. J lost 7 bases, V lost 2 bases, and 7 bases had no gene match. CDR3 nucleotides: TGTGCCAGCTCACCAGGGCAGGGGGCTGGGGAGCAGTACTTC. Its translation is CASSPGQGAGEQYF.

The chain employs TRBV28 and TRBJ1-4; D remains unclear. Trimming left V 7 bases short and J 2 bases short, with 11 bases between. The CDR3 has 14 amino acids. Germline CDR1 is MDHEN and CDR2 is SYDVKM. CDR3 in amino acids: CASMAGGTNEKLFF. The CDR3 coding sequence is TGTGCCAGCATGGCCGGAGGGACTAATGAAAAACTGTTTTTT.

This clone was seen more than once but under ten times. The chain couples TRBV7-6 to TRBJ1-2; TRBD1 agrees at 8 bases. V was pared by 4 bases and J by 8 bases, with 12 bases of the junction left unmatched. There are 15 residues in the CDR3. Germline CDR1 reads SGHVS; CDR2 reads FNYEAQ. CDR3: CASSSPDRDGEGYTF. Written as DNA, the CDR3 is TGTGCCAGCAGCTCTCCGGACAGGGACGGAGAGGGCTACACCTTC.

CDR3 sequence reads: CASRLHAPNTEAFF. Written as DNA, the CDR3 is TGTGCCAGCAGACTTCATGCCCCTAACACTGAAGCTTTCTTT. The chain uses TRBV6-4 and TRBJ1-1; D is ambiguous. Per the germline V gene, CDR1 is MRHNA and CDR2 is SNTAGT. This CDR3 comprises 14 residues. The V end lost 6 bases, the J end lost 2 bases, and 13 bases lay between the germline ends.

The chain combines TRBV5-6 with TRBJ2-7; D is unclear. The CDR3 extends over 15 amino acids. Germline V gene sequence: CDR1 SGHDT, CDR2 YYEEEE. V was trimmed by 5 bases and J by 5 bases, leaving 20 bases between them. This CDR3 reads CASSHTNILTHEQYF. DNA of the CDR3: TGTGCCAGCAGTCATACCAACATCCTTACACACGAGCAGTACTTC.

This chain links TRBV24-1 with TRBJ2-1; D is uncertain. The CDR3 runs to 13 residues. V shed 5 bases and J shed 6 bases, with 10 bases lying between them. The germline V gene has CDR1 KGHDR and CDR2 SFDVKD. Here the CDR3 reads CATSAPPGNEQFF. CDR3 nucleotides: TGTGCCACCAGTGCCCCCCCAGGCAATGAGCAGTTCTTC.

This clone appeared once. The chain employs TRBV2 and TRBJ1-2, with D possibly matching TRBD1 (5 bases). The V and J ends lost 7 bases and 4 bases respectively, with 10 bases between them. Germline V gene sequence: CDR1 SNHLY, CDR2 FYNNEI. This CDR3 contains 12 residues. The CDR3 protein is CASIAGGYGYTF. The CDR3, as DNA: TGTGCCAGCATCGCGGGGGGCTATGGCTACACCTTC.

This clone appeared a few times. The DNA of the CDR3 is TGCGCCAGCAGATGGGAGATCTTGCCCTACGAGCAGTACTTC. As protein: CASRWEILPYEQYF. This chain uses TRBV5-1 with TRBJ2-7, with D possibly being TRBD2 (5 bases). Trimming took 5 bases from V and 2 from J, leaving 14 bases between them. CDR1 and CDR2 (germline): SGHRS, YFSETQ. The CDR3 is 14 amino acids.

V is TRBV18 and J is TRBJ1-5, with 9 positions matching TRBD1. The J segment lost 5 bases and the V segment lost 3 bases, leaving 5 bases of the junction unmatched. The CDR3 sequence is 15 residues long. Germline values: CDR1 KGHSH, CDR2 LQKENI. The CDR3 nucleotides are TGTGCCAGCTCACCGGGACAGGGAGAGCATCAGCCCCAGCATTTT. Amino acids: CASSPGQGEHQPQHF.

The chain employs TRBV29-1 and TRBJ1-5; D is unresolved. Trimming cost V 4 bases and J 6 bases, with 19 bases left between them. The germline gives CDR1 SQVTM, CDR2 ANQGSEA. This CDR3 spans 15 amino acids. The CDR3 is CSVALSESGSQPQHF. The CDR3 region has the DNA TGCAGCGTTGCTCTATCCGAAAGTGGTAGTCAGCCCCAGCATTTT.

The gene calls are TRBV7-3 and TRBJ2-5; TRBD1 matches 8 bases. Germline values: CDR1 SGHTA, CDR2 FQGTGA. The CDR3 runs to 16 residues. Trimming removed 5 bases from V and 5 bases from J; junction bases left unmatched: 13. DNA of the CDR3: TGTGCCAGCAGCCCGGAACGGACAGGGTTAGGGGAGACCCAGTACTTC. This translates into CASSPERTGLGETQYF.